The rows below give T cell receptor beta chains drawn from one sample of a study of spatial heterogeneity in lung cancer. Via MiXCR, TCRdb re-called the 5' RACE reads, giving one row per CDR3 protein. The sample has 23,000 or so distinct CDR3 sequences; 5% to 7% are singletons. Specimen: lung tumor tissue, collected at surgery. Receptors were obtained from a male donor with early-stage non-small cell lung cancer. The CDR3 runs from the conserved cysteine through the conserved F or W. A D gene is named only where the DNA matches it firmly. Clone size is not always given. Where it is, it says once, few, many or a class for expanded clones.

abundance: many; j_gene: TRBJ2-5; v_gene: TRBV5-6; len: 14; d_gene: NA; CDR3nt: TGTGCCAGCAGCTTGTGGTGGGCCCAAGAGACCCAGTACTTC; CDR3aa: CASSLWWAQETQYF
abundance: many; j_gene: TRBJ2-1; v_gene: TRBV9; len: 14; d_gene: TRBD2; CDR3nt: TGTGCCAGCAACAAGCGGGGGGGTTACAATGAGCAGTTCTTC; CDR3aa: CASNKRGGYNEQFF
abundance: large; j_gene: TRBJ2-3; v_gene: TRBV30; len: 16; d_gene: TRBD1; CDR3nt: TGTGCCTGGAGTGTAACCAGGGGGAAGGTAGCAGATACGCAGTATTTT; CDR3aa: CAWSVTRGKVADTQYF
abundance: many; j_gene: TRBJ1-1; v_gene: TRBV7-2; len: 16; d_gene: NA; CDR3nt: TGTGCCAGCAGCTCCGCACAGACTACAGGGAACACTGAAGCTTTCTTT; CDR3aa: CASSSAQTTGNTEAFF
abundance: many; j_gene: TRBJ1-6; v_gene: TRBV7-2; len: 16; d_gene: NA; CDR3nt: TGTGCCAGCAGCCCCCGCCGTGGCTCCTATAATTCACCCCTCCACTTT; CDR3aa: CASSPRRGSYNSPLHF
abundance: NA; j_gene: TRBJ2-3; v_gene: TRBV5-1; len: 15; d_gene: NA; CDR3nt: TGCGCCAGCAGCTTATACCGGGCCCCCACAGATACGCAGTATTTT; CDR3aa: CASSLYRAPTDTQYF
abundance: NA; j_gene: TRBJ2-1; v_gene: TRBV30; len: 14; d_gene: TRBD2; CDR3nt: TGTGCCTGGGAAACTAGCGGGAGATTGCCAGAGCAGTTCTTC; CDR3aa: CAWETSGRLPEQFF
abundance: many; j_gene: TRBJ1-1; v_gene: TRBV19; len: 11; d_gene: NA; CDR3nt: TGTGCCAGTAGTCGGCCCACTGAAGCTTTCTTT; CDR3aa: CASSRPTEAFF
abundance: NA; j_gene: TRBJ2-1; v_gene: TRBV6-5; len: 14; d_gene: TRBD2; CDR3nt: TGTGCCAGCGGGAAGCGGGAGGCCTTCAATGAGCAGTTCTTC; CDR3aa: CASGKREAFNEQFF
abundance: NA; j_gene: TRBJ2-5; v_gene: TRBV29-1; len: 15; d_gene: TRBD1; CDR3nt: TGCAGCGTTGGGGGAGGCGGACAGGGGGCGGAGACCCAGTACTTC; CDR3aa: CSVGGGGQGAETQYF
abundance: many; j_gene: TRBJ2-1; v_gene: TRBV3-1; len: 17; d_gene: TRBD2; CDR3nt: TGTGCCAGCAGCCAGGCCGGGACTAGCGGACCTTACAATGAGCAGTTCTTC; CDR3aa: CASSQAGTSGPYNEQFF
abundance: many; j_gene: TRBJ1-1; v_gene: TRBV30; len: 12; d_gene: NA; CDR3nt: TGTGCCTGGAAACCCAGGGGTCAAGGAGCTTTCTTT; CDR3aa: CAWKPRGQGAFF
abundance: many; j_gene: TRBJ2-5; v_gene: TRBV19; len: 14; d_gene: TRBD1; CDR3nt: TGTGCCAGTAGTCTTTCAGGGGGCCAAGAGACCCAGTACTTC; CDR3aa: CASSLSGGQETQYF
abundance: NA; j_gene: TRBJ2-7; v_gene: TRBV18; len: 14; d_gene: NA; CDR3nt: TGTGCCAGCTCACCGACCGAGGGGTGGTACGAGCAGTACTTC; CDR3aa: CASSPTEGWYEQYF
abundance: many; j_gene: TRBJ1-2; v_gene: TRBV7-2; len: 10; d_gene: NA; CDR3nt: TGTGCCAGCGGGACCTATGGCTACACCTTC; CDR3aa: CASGTYGYTF
abundance: many; j_gene: TRBJ2-7; v_gene: TRBV30; len: 15; d_gene: TRBD1; CDR3nt: TGTGCCTGGAGTGGACAGGGGGCGCTTTCCTACGAGCAGTACTTC; CDR3aa: CAWSGQGALSYEQYF
abundance: medium-sized; j_gene: TRBJ1-3; v_gene: TRBV20-1; len: 14; d_gene: TRBD1; CDR3nt: TGCAGTGCTTCGGGACAGGGATCTGGAAACACCATATATTTT; CDR3aa: CSASGQGSGNTIYF
abundance: medium-sized; j_gene: TRBJ2-5; v_gene: TRBV5-1; len: 13; d_gene: NA; CDR3nt: TGCGCCAGCACCTCATCCGGCAGGCATTTACAGTACTTC; CDR3aa: CASTSSGRHLQYF
abundance: many; j_gene: TRBJ1-5; v_gene: TRBV28; len: 13; d_gene: TRBD1; CDR3nt: TGTGCCAGCAGCAGGGACAGGGGACAGCCCCAGCATTTT; CDR3aa: CASSRDRGQPQHF
abundance: many; j_gene: TRBJ1-3; v_gene: TRBV7-9; len: 15; d_gene: TRBD1; CDR3nt: TGTGCCAGCAGCTCATTGACAGGGGCTGGAAACACCATATATTTT; CDR3aa: CASSSLTGAGNTIYF